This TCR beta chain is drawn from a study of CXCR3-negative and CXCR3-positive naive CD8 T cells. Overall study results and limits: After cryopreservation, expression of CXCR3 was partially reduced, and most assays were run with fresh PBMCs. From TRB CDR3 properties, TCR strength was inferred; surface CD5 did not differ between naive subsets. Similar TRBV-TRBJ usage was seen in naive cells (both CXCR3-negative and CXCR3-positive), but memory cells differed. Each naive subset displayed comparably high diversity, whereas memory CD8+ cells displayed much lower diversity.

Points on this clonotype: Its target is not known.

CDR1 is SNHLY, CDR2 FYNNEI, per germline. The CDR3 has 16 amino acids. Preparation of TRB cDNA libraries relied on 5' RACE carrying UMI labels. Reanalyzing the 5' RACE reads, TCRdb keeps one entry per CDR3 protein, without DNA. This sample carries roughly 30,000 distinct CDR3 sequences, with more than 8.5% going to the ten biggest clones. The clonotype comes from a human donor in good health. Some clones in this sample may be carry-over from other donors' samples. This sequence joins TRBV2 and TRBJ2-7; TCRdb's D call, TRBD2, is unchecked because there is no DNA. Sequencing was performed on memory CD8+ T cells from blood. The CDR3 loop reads CASSESPAGGSYEQYF.